This T cell receptor (beta chain) was identified in a study of blood T cell repertoires in COVID-19 (dated by TCRdb to about 2020). Background on the whole study: Samples from collaborators originated in the United States, Italy and Spain and spanned both the acute and convalescent phases of COVID-19. The prospective study material was composed of cDNA or gDNA derived from T cells, B-cell-depleted T cells, or PBMCs. The dataset comprised deeply sampled blood TCRbeta repertoires from subjects exposed to, actively infected with, or recovered from COVID-19. A freely available public database, intended as a resource for researchers studying the immune response to SARS-CoV-2, is where the repertoires were released. The samples were drawn from two sources: the first 160 participants of the ongoing ImmuneRACE study, and 950 to 1,500 subjects contributed by 6 global collaborators. Nearly every sample came with metadata listing a de-identified subject ID, COVID-19 status, age in years and sex. Where available, HLA class I and class II types were obtained from metadata supplied by the sample provider rather than from assay-based typing. The paper's findings and limits, for the study overall: How much clinical and demographic metadata was included differed by source and by participant, and the metadata was provided uncurated.

TCRbeta CDR3 regions were amplified from genomic DNA using the immunoSEQ Assay, a bias-controlled multiplex PCR. Per the original workflow: Nucleated cell counts per sample were estimated from amplification of reference gene primers within the assay. To quantify the absolute abundance of each unique TCRbeta CDR3 rearrangement, sequence reads were collapsed and filtered. Productive Simpson clonality was computed per sample as the square root of Simpson's diversity index over productive rearrangements. The table was pulled from immuneACCESS by TCRdb, which kept in-frame rearrangements only. Such tables lose some clones; where checked, under half of the loss comes from unresolved V genes, and the rest has no known cause. The V and J calls and clone size are taken from that table; D and trimming were inferred from the DNA. In all, the sample holds 360,000 or so clones, and 88% of those were seen once. The ten largest clones represent just over 1% of the sample.

In the prospective study, participants were roughly 18 to 100 years old, resided in fewer than 25 geographic areas of the United States, and were enrolled through a virtual design. In the prospective study, cohorts were assigned on the basis of participant-reported clinical history obtained from a screening survey and a study questionnaire. A participant counted as exposed if, within 2 weeks of entering the study, that participant had been in contact with someone who had a PCR-confirmed or clinician-diagnosed COVID-19 case. In the prospective study, mobile phlebotomists collected whole blood, serum and a nasopharyngeal or oropharyngeal swab from each participant. Participants in the prospective study had the option to provide additional blood draws and questionnaires over a roughly 2-month period. Before DNA extraction, blood samples from the prospective study were shipped at room temperature or frozen.

Comments on this clone: The clone's antigen remains unknown. One base away there is no much larger clone; base qualities are not given.

The germline V gene (reference sequence) specifies MNHEY as CDR1 and SMNVEV as CDR2. Cut back by 2 bases and 2 bases, the V and J ends lie 12 bases apart. There are 15 amino acids in the CDR3, from cysteine to phenylalanine inclusive. Left in the record is the CDR3 DNA by itself, 45 bases read in frame from the first base. This receptor was taken from a woman in her thirties who had been exposed to COVID-19. Sequencing input: PBMCs or T cells enriched from blood (not recorded which). The V and J genes are TRBV27 and TRBJ1-1; no D gene is confidently identified. The CDR3 reads CASSLTAGLNTEAFF. The bases are TGTGCCAGCAGTTTAACCGCAGGCCTCAACACTGAAGCTTTCTTT.